The rows below give T cell receptor beta chains drawn from one sample of a study of cytomegalovirus exposure and HLA in healthy donors. The repertoire was sequenced with immunoSEQ multiplex PCR; TCRdb's copy has only in-frame clones and lacks some. The sample lists over 150,000 clones, under 90% seen once, with approximately 0.092% in the top ten. The sequenced material came from PBMCs. The receptors stem from a boy between 2 and 15 years old in good health and CMV-seronegative. Each CDR3 is given with its conserved first and last residue. The D gene is left open where the match is weak. Not all rows give a size; the values are once, few, many and, for expanded clones, a class.

J gene: TRBJ1-1
D gene: -
V gene: TRBV9
clone size: -
CDR3 DNA: TGTGCCAGCAGCGTCTCCGGGACTTATCACACTGAAGCTTTCTTT
CDR3 protein: CASSVSGTYHTEAFF

J gene: TRBJ1-3
D gene: -
V gene: TRBV7-2
clone size: -
CDR3 DNA: TGTGCCAGCAGCTTTCAGCGCGTCTCTGGAAACACCATATATTTT
CDR3 protein: CASSFQRVSGNTIYF

J gene: TRBJ2-3
D gene: TRBD2
V gene: TRBV5-1
clone size: -
CDR3 DNA: TGCGCCAGCAGCTCTCTAGGATTAGCGGGGGGAAGCACAGATACGCAGTATTTT
CDR3 protein: CASSSLGLAGGSTDTQYF

J gene: TRBJ1-1
D gene: TRBD1
V gene: TRBV6-5
clone size: -
CDR3 DNA: TGTGCCAGCAGTTTGGAGGGGGCTGGCACTGAAGCTTTCTTT
CDR3 protein: CASSLEGAGTEAFF

J gene: TRBJ2-7
D gene: -
V gene: TRBV27
clone size: -
CDR3 DNA: TGTGCCATCACGTCCCCGCGGGGTAAACCCACCTACGAGCAGTACTTC
CDR3 protein: CAITSPRGKPTYEQYF

J gene: TRBJ1-1
D gene: -
V gene: TRBV10-3
clone size: once
CDR3 DNA: TGTGCCATCACCCCCGGGGGGGGCAGAGCGAACACTGAAGCTTTCTTT
CDR3 protein: CAITPGGGRANTEAFF

J gene: TRBJ2-2
D gene: -
V gene: TRBV29-1
clone size: -
CDR3 DNA: TGCAGCGTTGGACAGATAAACACCGGGGAGCTGTTTTTT
CDR3 protein: CSVGQINTGELFF

J gene: TRBJ1-2
D gene: -
V gene: TRBV19
clone size: -
CDR3 DNA: TGTGCCAGTAGTACAGACAGGCCCTATGGCTACACCTTC
CDR3 protein: CASSTDRPYGYTF

J gene: TRBJ1-1
D gene: TRBD1
V gene: TRBV5-8
clone size: once
CDR3 DNA: TGTGCCAGCAGTATAACAGGGGGCAGGATGGCAGCTTTCTTT
CDR3 protein: CASSITGGRMAAFF

J gene: TRBJ2-1
D gene: TRBD2
V gene: TRBV6-1
clone size: -
CDR3 DNA: TGTGCCAGCAGTGAGCCGGGGGGGCTGAATGAGCAGTTCTTC
CDR3 protein: CASSEPGGLNEQFF

J gene: TRBJ2-1
D gene: -
V gene: TRBV7-3
clone size: once
CDR3 DNA: TGTGCCAGCAGCTTACTACCCTCCGGGAATCCATTCTTC
CDR3 protein: CASSLLPSGNPFF

J gene: TRBJ2-1
D gene: -
V gene: TRBV7-2
clone size: -
CDR3 DNA: TGTGCCAGCAGCCATGGGGGGGCCGGGGATGAGCAGTTCTTC
CDR3 protein: CASSHGGAGDEQFF

J gene: TRBJ2-1
D gene: -
V gene: TRBV5-6
clone size: -
CDR3 DNA: TGTGCCAGCAGCCCGGAGGTCGGGACACGATACAATGAGCAGTTCTTC
CDR3 protein: CASSPEVGTRYNEQFF